The entry below describes one TCR beta chain. This sample was included in a study of OX40 agonist ivuxolimab in advanced cancers. Germline assignment: CDR1 MGHRA and CDR2 YSYEKL. The length of the CDR3 is 15 residues. Trimming stripped 1 base from V and 5 bases from J, with 15 bases between. Clones were read by immunoSEQ multiplex PCR, and TCRdb kept only the in-frame ones, dropping some. In the table there are some 38,000 clones, 70% to 90% of which are singletons. The chain uses TRBV4-1 and TRBJ2-7, with a tentative D call TRBD1 (6 bases). The source is an adult with an advanced solid tumor such as melanoma, head and neck, liver or kidney cancer. The source material was CD4+ or CD8+ T cells sorted from blood, sampled in a trial of the OX40 agonist ivuxolimab. DNA of the CDR3: TGCGCCAGCAGCCAAGCAGGGGAAGGGCTGGACGAGCAGTACTTC. Translating it yields CASSQAGEGLDEQYF.